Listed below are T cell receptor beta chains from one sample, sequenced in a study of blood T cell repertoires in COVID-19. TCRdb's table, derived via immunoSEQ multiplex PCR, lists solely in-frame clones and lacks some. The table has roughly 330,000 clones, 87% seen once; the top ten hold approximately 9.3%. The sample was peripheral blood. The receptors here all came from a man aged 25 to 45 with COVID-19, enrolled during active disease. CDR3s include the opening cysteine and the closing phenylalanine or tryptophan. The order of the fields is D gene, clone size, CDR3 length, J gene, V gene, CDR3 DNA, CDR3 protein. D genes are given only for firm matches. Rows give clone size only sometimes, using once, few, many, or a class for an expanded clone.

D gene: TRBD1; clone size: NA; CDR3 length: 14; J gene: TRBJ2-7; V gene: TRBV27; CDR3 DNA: TGTGCCAGCAGAGAACGACAGGGATCCTACGAGCAGTACTTC; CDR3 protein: CASRERQGSYEQYF
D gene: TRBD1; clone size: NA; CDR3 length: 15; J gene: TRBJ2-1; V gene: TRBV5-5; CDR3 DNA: TGTGCCAGCAGCTTGGGTCGACAGGGTTACAATGAGCAGTTCTTC; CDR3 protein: CASSLGRQGYNEQFF
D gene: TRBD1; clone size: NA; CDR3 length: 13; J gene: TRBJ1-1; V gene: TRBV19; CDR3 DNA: TGTGCCAGTCAGGACAGGGGGGGAACTGAAGCTTTCTTT; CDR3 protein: CASQDRGGTEAFF
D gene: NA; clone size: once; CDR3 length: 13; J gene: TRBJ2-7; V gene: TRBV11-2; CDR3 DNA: TGTGCCAGCAGCCACGGGAGACCCTACGAGCAGTACTTC; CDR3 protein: CASSHGRPYEQYF
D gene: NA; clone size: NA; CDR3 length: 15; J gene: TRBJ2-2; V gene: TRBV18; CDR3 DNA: TGTGCCAGCTCACCAGCGGGACAGACATCCGGGGAGCTGTTTTTT; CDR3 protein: CASSPAGQTSGELFF
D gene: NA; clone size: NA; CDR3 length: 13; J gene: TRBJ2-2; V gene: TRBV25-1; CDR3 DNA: TGTGCCAGCAGTGTGGGGGCGGCCGGGGAGCTGTTTTTT; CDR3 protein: CASSVGAAGELFF
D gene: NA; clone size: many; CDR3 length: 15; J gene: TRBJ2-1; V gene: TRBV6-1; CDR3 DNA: TGTGCCAGCAGTGAAAGGGCAGGGGATCACAATGAGCAGTTCTTC; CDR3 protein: CASSERAGDHNEQFF
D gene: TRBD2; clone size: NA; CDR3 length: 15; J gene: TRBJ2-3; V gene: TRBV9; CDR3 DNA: TGTGCCAGCAGCGTTAGCGGGGGGGTCACAGATACGCAGTATTTT; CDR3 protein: CASSVSGGVTDTQYF
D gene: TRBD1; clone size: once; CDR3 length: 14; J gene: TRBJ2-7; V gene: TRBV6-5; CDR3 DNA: TGTGCCAGCAGGCCCTTCGGGACAGGTCCCGAGCAGTACTTC; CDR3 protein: CASRPFGTGPEQYF
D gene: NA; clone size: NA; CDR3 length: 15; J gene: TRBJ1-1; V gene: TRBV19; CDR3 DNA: TGTGCCAGTAGTAAGGAGCTACTCATGAACACTGAAGCTTTCTTT; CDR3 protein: CASSKELLMNTEAFF
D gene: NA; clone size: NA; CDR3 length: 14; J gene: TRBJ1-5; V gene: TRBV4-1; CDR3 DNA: TGCGCCAGCAGCCAAGACCAGGGTCGCCGAGCCCAGCATTTT; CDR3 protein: CASSQDQGRRAQHF
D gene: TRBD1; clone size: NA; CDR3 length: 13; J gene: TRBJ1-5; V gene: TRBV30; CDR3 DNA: TGTGCCTGGAGTTGGGACAGAAATCAGCCCCAGCATTTT; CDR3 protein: CAWSWDRNQPQHF
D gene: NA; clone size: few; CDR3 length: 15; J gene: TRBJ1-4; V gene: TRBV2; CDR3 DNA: TGTGCCAGCATTAGGGGGGGGACACTCAATGAAAAAATGTTTTTT; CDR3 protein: CASIRGGTLNEKMFF
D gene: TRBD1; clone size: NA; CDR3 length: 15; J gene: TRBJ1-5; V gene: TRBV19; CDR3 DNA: TGTGCCAGTAGTACCAGACAGGGTAGCAATCAGCCCCAGCATTTT; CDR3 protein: CASSTRQGSNQPQHF
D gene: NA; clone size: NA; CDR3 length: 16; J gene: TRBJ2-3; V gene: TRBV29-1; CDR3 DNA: TGCAGCGTTGACTGGCGGGACCTCGCTAGCACAGATACGCAGTATTTT; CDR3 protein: CSVDWRDLASTDTQYF
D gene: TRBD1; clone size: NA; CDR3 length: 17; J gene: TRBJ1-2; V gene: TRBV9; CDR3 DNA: TGTGCCAGCAGCCCCAACTCCGGGACAGGGAGGGTCTATGGCTACACCTTC; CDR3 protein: CASSPNSGTGRVYGYTF
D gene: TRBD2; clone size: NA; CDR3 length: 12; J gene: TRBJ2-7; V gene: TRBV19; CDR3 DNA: TGTGCCAGTAGTATCGGGGGGGACGAGCAGTACTTC; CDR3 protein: CASSIGGDEQYF
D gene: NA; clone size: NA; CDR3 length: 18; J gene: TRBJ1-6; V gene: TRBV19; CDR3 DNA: TGTGCCAGTAGTATAGGAAGTCAGGCATTCGGATATAATTCACCCCTCCACTTT; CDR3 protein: CASSIGSQAFGYNSPLHF
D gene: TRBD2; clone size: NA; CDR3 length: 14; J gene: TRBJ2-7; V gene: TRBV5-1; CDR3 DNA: TGCGCCAGCAGCTCGTCGACTAGCGGCTACGAGCAGTACTTC; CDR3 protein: CASSSSTSGYEQYF
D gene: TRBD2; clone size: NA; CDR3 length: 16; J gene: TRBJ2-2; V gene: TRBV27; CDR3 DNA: TGTGCCAGCAGTCCGTTGGGACTAGCGATCACCGGGGAGCTGTTTTTT; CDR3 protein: CASSPLGLAITGELFF
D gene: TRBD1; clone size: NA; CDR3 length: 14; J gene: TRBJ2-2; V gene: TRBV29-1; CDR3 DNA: TGCAGCGCCAACAGGGGGCTGGGAACCGGGGAGCTGTTTTTT; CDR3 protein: CSANRGLGTGELFF
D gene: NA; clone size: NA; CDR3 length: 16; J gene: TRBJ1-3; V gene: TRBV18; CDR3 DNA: TGTGCCAGCTCACCACCGGGGGGTTTCTCTGGAAACACCATATATTTT; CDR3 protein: CASSPPGGFSGNTIYF